This passage covers 6 T cell receptor beta chains from one sample sequenced in a study of cytomegalovirus exposure and HLA in healthy donors (dated by TCRdb to the late 2010s). The protocol used for the library was the immunoSEQ multiplex PCR assay. For the multiplex PCR, a mixture combining 60 forward primers for TCR Vbeta segments and 13 reverse primers for TCR Jbeta segments was used. The immuneACCESS repertoire file appears here via TCRdb, limited to in-frame rearrangements. These files lack a portion of the clones; in checked studies, under half of the deficit traces to unresolved V genes, and the cause of the others is not known. The table for this sample lists roughly 140,000 clones; over 70% of them were counted only once. 2.5% to 3% of the sample belongs to the ten largest clones. The source material was PBMCs. Receptors were obtained from a male donor in good health and CMV-seronegative.

The rearrangement joins TRBV2 to TRBJ2-6; the D gene is possibly TRBD2 (5 bases). Germline loops: CDR1 SNHLY, CDR2 FYNNEI. The CDR3 consists of 17 residues. Deletions cut 6 bases from V and 1 base from J, with 16 bases between. The CDR3 reads CASRGLSRGSGANVLTF. The CDR3 DNA follows: TGTGCCAGCAGAGGACTCTCCCGAGGGTCTGGGGCCAACGTCCTGACTTTC.

The sample holds a few counts of this clone. V and J are TRBV27 and TRBJ2-7, with D unclear. The CDR3 has 14 residues. Trimming left V 0 bases short and J 5 bases short, with 11 bases between. CDR1 and CDR2 from the germline V gene are MNHEY and SMNVEV (reference sequence). The CDR3, as DNA: TGTGCCAGCAGTTTATCGCCCGGTTCGGACGAGCAGTACTTC. Residues: CASSLSPGSDEQYF.

The chain has TRBV5-6 and TRBJ2-3; 12 nucleotides line up with TRBD2. V was clipped by 4 bases and J by 3 bases; unmatched bases: 6. This CDR3 comprises 16 residues. Germline V gene lookup returns CDR1 SGHDT and CDR2 YYEEEE. CDR3 coding DNA: TGTGCCAGCAGCCAAACGACTAGCGGGAGAACAGATACGCAGTATTTT. Protein sequence: CASSQTTSGRTDTQYF.

There are a few counts of this clone. The chain couples TRBV10-2 to TRBJ1-2; the D gene is possibly TRBD1 (6 bases). Trimming stripped 6 bases from V and 0 bases from J, with 11 bases between. The CDR3 totals 14 residues. Germline V gene lookup returns CDR1 WSHSY and CDR2 SAAADI. CDR3 DNA sequence: TGCGCCAGCAGGGGACAACTAACTAACTATGGCTACACCTTC. Amino acid sequence: CASRGQLTNYGYTF.

This chain connects TRBV11-2 to TRBJ2-3; 8 bases fit TRBD2. Looked up from germline, CDR1 is SGHAT and CDR2 is FQNNGV. The CDR3 totals 16 residues. The junction had 4 bases not matched to a gene; V was cut back by 1 base and J by 1 base. The DNA of the CDR3 is TGTGCCAGCAGCTTAGGACTAGCGCCTCGCACAGATACGCAGTATTTT. Its protein product is CASSLGLAPRTDTQYF. The entire variable domain, with the rest obtained from reference TRBV11-2 and TRBJ2-3, is as follows: EAGVAQSPRYKIIEKRQSVAFWCNPISGHATLYWYQQILGQGPKLLIQFQNNGVVDDSQLPKDRFSAERLKGVDSTLKIQPAKLEDSAVYLCASSLGLAPRTDTQYFGPGTRLTVL.

On this clone: Other DNA sequences in this sample translate to the same CDR3. This sequence joins TRBV5-4 and TRBJ2-7; D perhaps matches TRBD2 (6 bases). Trimming stripped 2 bases from V and 0 bases from J, with 12 bases between. CDR3 size: 15 residues. The germline V gene encodes CDR1 SGHNT and CDR2 YYREEE (reference sequence). Here the CDR3 DNA reads TGTGCCAGCAGCTTTGGGGACTGGAGCTCCTACGAGCAGTACTTC. This encodes CASSFGDWSSYEQYF.